A single sample gave rise to the 4 T cell receptor beta chains below, sequenced in a study of CXCR3-negative and CXCR3-positive naive CD8 T cells. Notes on the study in general: Against CXCR3-negative naive cells, CXCR3-positive naive cells showed more hydrophobic TRB CDR3s.

No antigens are known for them. 5' RACE with UMI labels generated the TRB cDNA libraries. TCRdb reprocessed the 5' RACE reads, keeping one entry per CDR3 protein, no DNA. This table lists about 120,000 distinct CDR3 sequences. Input material: naive CXCR3+ CD8+ T cells from blood. Subset reported: CD45RO-CCR7+CD27+CD95- naive CD8+ T cells expressing CXCR3 (TNR3+). These receptors all stem from a human donor in good health. Some clones in this sample may be carry-over from other donors' samples.

J is TRBJ2-7 and V is TRBV4-2; TCRdb's D call of TRBD1 is untestable without DNA. The germline gives CDR1 LGHNA, CDR2 YNFKEQ. The CDR3 has 13 amino acids. The CDR3 loop is CASSLGDLGGQYF.

The chain carries TRBV7-6 and TRBJ2-7; TCRdb's D call of TRBD1 is untestable without DNA. The CDR3 covers 15 residues. Germline V gene sequence: CDR1 SGHVS, CDR2 FNYEAQ. This CDR3 is CASSDTRGWSYEQYF.

V gene TRBV7-9 combines with J gene TRBJ2-6; TCRdb selects TRBD1, and the lack of DNA leaves this call unchecked. From germline, CDR1 is SEHNR and CDR2 FQNEAQ (reference sequence). The CDR3 length is 15 residues. The CDR3 protein is CASSYLSRVSNVLTF.

The chain has TRBV5-1 and TRBJ2-7; TCRdb's assignment of TRBD1 cannot be checked, as there is no DNA. This CDR3 is 15 amino acids long. Germline V CDR1 and CDR2: SGHRS, YFSETQ. This CDR3 is CASSATGTGAYEQYF.